One sample yielded the 29 T cell receptor beta chains listed below, sequenced in a study of Graves' ophthalmopathy and Graves' hyperthyroidism. Scientists amplified the TCR beta CDR3 regions from RNA transcripts. Second-round multiplex PCR came after first-round RT-PCR with HTBI primers. TCRdb re-called the multiplex PCR reads with MiXCR, one entry per CDR3 protein. The table has over a million distinct CDR3 sequences, 35% to 40% seen once. The sample consisted of peripheral blood or thyroid tissue (not recorded which). Source of these receptors: an adult man with Graves' hyperthyroidism.

The genes are TRBV15 and TRBJ1-5; no clear D gene. Trimming left V 3 bases short and J 2 bases short, with 14 bases between. CDR1 and CDR2 (germline): LNHNV, YYDKDF (reference sequence). CDR3 length equals 16 residues. CDR3 sequence reads: CATSSPQWSRNQPQHF. DNA for the CDR3: TGTGCCACCAGCAGTCCCCAATGGTCCCGCAATCAGCCCCAGCATTTT.

On this clonotype: A junction boundary mismatches the germline segment, possibly from a read error. The DNA for the CDR3 is TGCGCCAGCAGCCAAGACATTTACCCCACGACCCGCCTCACCGGGGAGCTGTTTTTT. Its protein product is CASSQDIYPTTRLTGELFF. The J gene is TRBJ2-2, the V gene TRBV7-2, with D hard to call. CDR3 length equals 19 residues. Germline lookup yields CDR1 SGHTA and CDR2 FQGNSA. Based on the CDR3 plus reference TRBV7-2 and TRBJ2-2, the full variable domain is GAGVSQSPSNKVTEKGKDVELRCDPISGHTALYWYRQSLGQGLEFLIYFQGNSAPDKSGLPSDRFSAERTGGSVSTLTIQRTQQEDSAVYLCASSQDIYPTTRLTGELFFGEGSRLTVL.

Turning to this clonotype: A much larger clone differs by one base, so this may be a read error. The V gene is TRBV5-1, the J gene TRBJ1-1; D remains unclear. The CDR3 runs 14 residues. In germline, CDR1 is SGHRS, CDR2 YFSETQ. Trimming stripped 4 bases from V and 2 bases from J, with 12 bases between. CDR3 sequence (DNA): TGCGCCAGCAGCCGACGGTATCCAAACACTGAAGCTTTCTTT. Translating it yields CASSRRYPNTEAFF. The full variable domain, with the rest looked up from reference TRBV5-1 and TRBJ1-1, is KAGVTQTPRYLIKTRGQQVTLSCSPISGHRSVSWYQQTPGQGLQFLFEYFSETQRNKGNFPGRFSGRQFSNSRSEMNVSTLELGDSALYLCASSRRYPNTEAFFGQGTRLTVV.

This clonotype has ten or more counts. V is TRBV15 and J is TRBJ2-7, with D hard to call. The V gene lost 4 bases and the J gene lost 6 bases, with 10 bases spanning the gap. The CDR3 extends over 12 amino acids. CDR1 is LNHNV and CDR2 is YYDKDF in the germline V gene (reference sequence). CDR3 loop: CATSNSGSEQYF. CDR3 sequence (DNA): TGTGCCACCAGCAACTCAGGCTCCGAGCAGTACTTC.

The rearrangement links TRBV15 to TRBJ1-1; TRBD1 might be the D (6 bases). Trimming removed 3 bases at V and 1 base at J, with 12 bases between. Germline loops: CDR1 LNHNV, CDR2 YYDKDF (reference sequence). This CDR3 is 15 amino acids long. The CDR3 is CATSSLATGNTEAFF. In nucleotides, the CDR3 is TGTGCCACCAGCAGTTTGGCGACAGGGAACACTGAAGCTTTCTTT.

This clonotype was observed at least ten times. This rearrangement joins TRBV7-2 to TRBJ1-6; D unclear. V dropped 5 bases and J dropped 16 bases, with 12 bases sitting between them. The CDR3 spans 11 residues. The germline V gene has CDR1 SGHTA and CDR2 FQGNSA. The CDR3, as DNA: TGTGCCAGCAGCCGCCACAGACAACTCCACTTT. Translating it yields CASSRHRQLHF.

The CDR3 loop is CSARGPDASRDTQYF. The CDR3 DNA reads TGCAGTGCTAGAGGCCCGGACGCCTCTCGAGATACGCAGTATTTT. This chain uses TRBV20-1 with TRBJ2-3; D call uncertain. The CDR3 contains 15 residues. CDR1 and CDR2 (germline): DFQATT, SNEGSKA (reference sequence). V was trimmed by 1 base and J by 5 bases, leaving 16 bases between them.

This clonotype showed up just a few times. This chain links TRBV5-6 with TRBJ1-4, with D possibly matching TRBD1 (5 bases). Germline V lookup: CDR1 SGHDT, CDR2 YYEEEE. The CDR3 sequence is 15 residues long. With 4 bases removed from V and 8 bases from J, the gap between germline ends came to 18 bases. CDR3 DNA sequence: TGTGCCAGCAGCCCGAACGGGGGAAGAGAGGAAAAACTGTTTTTT. This gives the protein CASSPNGGREEKLFF.

With respect to this clonotype: This may arise from a read error, as a much more abundant clone is one base away. No conserved phenylalanine or tryptophan ends this CDR3, so it is likely a read error. The DNA is left out, because the CDR3 cannot be placed on it with certainty; the CDR3 is given as TCRdb lists it. This chain connects TRBV20-1 to TRBJ1-1; the table assigns TRBD1, which was not confirmed against the DNA. Germline CDR1 is DFQATT and CDR2 is SNEGSKA (reference sequence). The CDR3 length is 11 residues, termini included. CDR3 amino acids: CSARDSHRQFL.

As concerns this clonotype: Here the CDR3 omits its conserved ending phenylalanine or tryptophan, so a read error is the likely source. No DNA is shown, since the ends of the CDR3 on it are uncertain; the CDR3 is the one TCRdb lists. The genes are TRBV10-3 and TRBJ2-6. The CDR3 has 12 amino acids, counting both end residues. From germline, CDR1 is ENHRY and CDR2 SYGVKD. The CDR3 sequence: CAISDSPDNYGT.

This clonotype came up many times. The chain couples TRBV14 to TRBJ2-7, with D perhaps TRBD1 or TRBD2 (7 bases each). V was pared by 3 bases and J by 3 bases, with 15 bases between. Per the germline V gene, CDR1 is SGHDN and CDR2 is FVKESK. CDR3 length: 15 amino acids. The CDR3 is CASSHEAGQFYEQYF. Here the CDR3 DNA reads TGTGCCAGCAGCCACGAAGCGGGACAGTTCTACGAGCAGTACTTC.

This chain joins TRBV5-1 and TRBJ2-5, with 9 bases matching TRBD1. Germline assignment: CDR1 SGHRS and CDR2 YFSETQ. V trimming: 4 bases; J trimming: 5 bases; junction bases outside the gene matches: 15. The CDR3 is made up of 17 amino acids. CDR3 sequence: CASSVVPGQGRGETQYF. The CDR3 bases are TGCGCCAGCAGCGTAGTCCCGGGACAGGGTCGAGGCGAGACCCAGTACTTC.

About this clonotype: A single base separates this from a much larger clone, so it may be a read error. V is TRBV6-6 and J is TRBJ2-7; D remains unclear. Germline assignment: CDR1 MNHNY and CDR2 SVGAGI (reference sequence). This CDR3 region has 12 residues. The CDR3, as DNA: TGTGCCAGCAGTTACTCACTAATCGAGCACTACTTC. It specifies CASSYSLIEHYF.

This clonotype occurred once. The gene calls are TRBV5-1 and TRBJ2-7, with 9 bases matching TRBD1. The CDR3 is 13 amino acids. Trimming cost V 9 bases and J 6 bases; bases outside gene matches: 10. Germline assignment: CDR1 SGHRS and CDR2 YFSETQ. CDR3 sequence (DNA): TGCGCCACACGACAGGGGGGGCTGAGCGAGCAGTACTTC. This encodes CATRQGGLSEQYF.

This clonotype was counted at least ten times. The gene calls are TRBV5-1 and TRBJ2-7; TRBD1 might be the D (6 bases). Germline V gene data show CDR1 as SGHRS and CDR2 as YFSETQ. There are 15 residues in the CDR3. V lost 0 bases and J 4 bases, leaving 14 bases between the germline ends. CDR3 residues: CASSLGAGQRYEQYF. CDR3 DNA: TGCGCCAGCAGCTTGGGGGCAGGACAGCGGTACGAGCAGTACTTC.

This clonotype was counted between two and nine times. The genes are TRBV5-4 and TRBJ2-7, with no clear D. The ends were cut back, 4 bases at V and 2 bases at J, with 10 bases in the middle. This CDR3 region has 13 residues. Looked up from germline, CDR1 is SGHNT and CDR2 is YYREEE (reference sequence). CDR3: CASSMAPTYEQYF. The DNA of the CDR3 is TGTGCCAGCAGCATGGCCCCCACCTACGAGCAGTACTTC.

As regards this clonotype: The junction does not match germline at one end; this may be a read error. V gene TRBV20-1 combines with J gene TRBJ2-6; D is unresolved. CDR3 length: 12 residues. Per the germline V gene, CDR1 is DFQATT and CDR2 is SNEGSKA (reference sequence). The CDR3 sequence: CSARGQMNTEAF. The DNA for the CDR3 is TGCAGTGCTAGAGGTCAGATGAACACTGAAGCTTTC.

This clonotype has ten or more counts. The chain combines TRBV2 with TRBJ1-4; D gene uncertain. CDR1 is SNHLY and CDR2 is FYNNEI in the germline V gene. Trimming took 4 bases from V and 1 from J, leaving 16 bases between them. The CDR3 contains 17 residues. The DNA of the CDR3 is TGTGCCAGCAGTGCACGAGCCTTGGGCAGAACTAATGAAAAACTGTTTTTT. Translation: CASSARALGRTNEKLFF. The variable domain in full, with the rest retrieved from reference TRBV2 and TRBJ1-4, is EPEVTQTPSHQVTQMGQEVILRCVPISNHLYFYWYRQILGQKVEFLVSFYNNEISEKSEIFDDQFSVERPDGSNFTLKIRSTKLEDSAMYFCASSARALGRTNEKLFFGSGTQLSVL.

The V gene is TRBV10-2, the J gene TRBJ2-7, with TRBD1 identical over 9 bases. This CDR3 contains 18 residues. Germline values: CDR1 WSHSY, CDR2 SAAADI. Trimming cost V 3 bases and J 0 bases; bases outside gene matches: 12. CDR3 sequence: CASSDAGTGSAHSYEQYF. In nucleotides, the CDR3 is TGCGCCAGCAGTGACGCCGGGACAGGGTCCGCTCACTCCTACGAGCAGTACTTC.

This clonotype was found many times. The V and J genes are TRBV5-1 and TRBJ2-6; TRBD1 matches 7 bases. Germline V gene lookup returns CDR1 SGHRS and CDR2 YFSETQ. With V trimmed by 4 bases and J by 1 base, 8 bases remained unmatched. The CDR3 is made up of 17 amino acids. The CDR3 region has the DNA TGCGCCAGCAGCAGGACAGGTTCGAGTTCTGGGGCCAACGTCCTGACTTTC. As protein: CASSRTGSSSGANVLTF.

The sample holds a few counts of this clonotype. This chain connects TRBV15 to TRBJ2-2; maybe TRBD1 (5 bases). The CDR3 spans 15 residues. The V end lost 4 bases, the J end lost 4 bases, and 13 bases lay between the germline ends. From germline, CDR1 is LNHNV and CDR2 YYDKDF (reference sequence). CDR3 amino acids: CATSIEGRATGELFF. CDR3 bases: TGTGCCACCAGCATAGAAGGCAGGGCCACCGGGGAGCTGTTTTTT.

The V call is TRBV25-1, the J call TRBJ2-5, with a weak D call TRBD2 (5 bases). The V end lost 11 bases, the J end lost 1 base, and 11 bases lay between the germline ends. The CDR3 length is 12 residues. The germline CDR1 and CDR2 sequences are MGHDK and SYGVNS. CDR3 residues: CAPAAGQETQYF. CDR3 sequence (DNA): TGTGCCCCGGCGGCGGGCCAAGAGACCCAGTACTTC.

In this sample, this clonotype turned up many times. Written as DNA, the CDR3 is TGTGCCAGCAGCTTAGAACCAGGGGCGGCTAATGAAAAACTGTTTTTT. This gives the protein CASSLEPGAANEKLFF. The chain employs TRBV11-2 and TRBJ1-4; tentatively, D is TRBD1 (6 bases). Trimming took off 0 bases at V and 3 bases at J, with 11 bases between the two ends. The CDR3 runs 16 residues. Germline assignment: CDR1 SGHAT and CDR2 FQNNGV.

This clonotype was counted ten times or more. The chain couples TRBV4-3 to TRBJ1-5, with a tentative D call TRBD1 (6 bases). This CDR3 has 14 residues. The V gene lost 0 bases and the J gene lost 7 bases, with 10 bases spanning the gap. Germline CDR1 is LGHNA and CDR2 is YSLEER. The CDR3 DNA sequence: TGCGCCAGCAGCCAAGAAGGGGACATCCAGCCCCAGCATTTT. This codes for CASSQEGDIQPQHF.

In this sample, this clonotype turned up many times. The chain links TRBV4-3 to TRBJ1-2; D unresolved. The germline gives CDR1 LGHNA, CDR2 YSLEER. There are 13 residues in the CDR3. Trimming removed 1 base at V and 8 bases at J, with 11 bases between. The CDR3 sequence: CASSQGRSGGYTF. CDR3 sequence (DNA): TGCGCCAGCAGCCAAGGTCGATCTGGAGGCTACACCTTC.

V gene TRBV20-1 combines with J gene TRBJ1-2; 8 bases are a match to TRBD1. Per germline, CDR1 DFQATT and CDR2 SNEGSKA (reference sequence). This CDR3 spans 12 amino acids. V lost 4 bases to trimming and J lost 8 bases; unmatched junction nucleotides: 6. CDR3 nucleotide sequence: TGCAGTGCTACCCCAGGGGGCTACGGCTACACCTTC. Translated, it gives CSATPGGYGYTF.

The genes are TRBV29-1 and TRBJ1-1; D call uncertain. This CDR3 comprises 11 residues. V was cut by 2 bases and J by 3 bases, with 4 bases left in between. In germline, CDR1 is SQVTM, CDR2 ANQGSEA. The CDR3, as DNA: TGCAGCGTTGAACAGGACACTGAAGCTTTCTTT. Amino acid sequence: CSVEQDTEAFF. Together with reference TRBV29-1 and TRBJ1-1, the CDR3 gives the full variable domain: SAVISQKPSRDICQRGTSLTIQCQVDSQVTMMFWYRQQPGQSLTLIATANQGSEATYESGFVIDKFPISRPNLTFSTLTVSNMSPEDSSIYLCSVEQDTEAFFGQGTRLTVV.

The gene calls are TRBV7-9 and TRBJ1-1; a weak D match, TRBD1 (6 bases). This CDR3 is built from 17 residues. V was shortened by 6 bases and J by 0 bases, with 20 bases between the two germline ends. Germline CDR1 is SEHNR and CDR2 is FQNEAQ (reference sequence). CDR3 nucleotides: TGTGCCAGCAGATGGGACCTAGGGGGAAAGTTGAACACTGAAGCTTTCTTT. It codes for CASRWDLGGKLNTEAFF.

This clonotype showed up many times. The chain has TRBV15 and TRBJ1-6; TRBD1 might be the D (5 bases). CDR1 and CDR2 (germline): LNHNV, YYDKDF (reference sequence). This CDR3 contains 17 residues. V gave up 2 bases and J gave up 4 bases, with 15 bases separating them. The CDR3 loop reads CATSRNIRDGYNSPLHF. The DNA for the CDR3 is TGTGCCACCAGCAGAAATATAAGGGACGGATATAATTCACCCCTCCACTTT. The full variable domain, rest sourced from reference TRBV15 and TRBJ1-6, is DAMVIQNPRYQVTQFGKPVTLSCSQTLNHNVMYWYQQKSSQAPKLLFHYYDKDFNNEADTPDNFQSRRPNTSFCFLDIRSPGLGDTAMYLCATSRNIRDGYNSPLHFGNGTRLTVT.